This entry concerns a single TCR beta chain. Its antigen is undetermined. Germline V lookup: CDR1 MGHRA, CDR2 YSYEKL. The CDR3 loop spans 14 amino acids. Trimming left V 4 bases short and J 12 bases short, with 16 bases between. This sample was included in a study of cytomegalovirus exposure and HLA in healthy donors. With 60 Vbeta and 13 Jbeta primers, the PCR was carried out. Measured with immunoSEQ multiplex PCR; TCRdb has only the in-frame clones, and not every one. The sample carries about 140,000 clones, about 82% recorded once. Study results and caveats: No immune exposure information besides CMV serostatus was available. V- and J-gene trimming of TCR beta was linked (in a later analysis) to a missense DCLRE1C variant. Analyses of presence/absence relied on an assumption of roughly uniform sequencing depth across donors. Accurate predictions that matched the HLA-A and HLA-B alleles of most subjects were reportedly made from TCR beta sequences.

This sequence joins TRBV4-1 and TRBJ1-6; D is ambiguous. This clonotype originated in a male donor in good health and CMV-seronegative. Sequenced material: PBMCs. The CDR3 coding sequence is TGCGCCAGCAGCCCGCAACCATCGACTGTACCCCTCCACTTT. Translating it yields CASSPQPSTVPLHF.